This T cell receptor beta chain comes out of a study of T cells in Graves' hyperthyroidism and ophthalmopathy (dated by TCRdb to between 2017 and 2020). For context, the study as a whole: Peripheral blood samples were taken at initial diagnosis, before any treatment was given. Whether ophthalmopathy could be predicted prospectively was tested in an independent validation cohort made up of 18 to 20 hyperthyroidism patients plus 17 patients who later progressed to ophthalmopathy. TCR Vbeta CDR3 sequencing of approximately 140 peripheral blood samples (over 40 ophthalmopathy, roughly 74 hyperthyroidism and 17 progressor patients) is reported in the paper. Following sampling, methimazole starting at 30 mg daily was given to hyperthyroidism patients, and high-dose intravenous methylprednisolone was given to ophthalmopathy patients. A discovery cohort of approximately 97 patients, 43 with Graves' ophthalmopathy and roughly 59 with stable Graves' hyperthyroidism, was used to find distinguishing TCR V-J signatures. The 95 to 100 discovery patients were randomly divided into training and test sets at a 7:3 ratio. In addition, the study compared T-cell repertoires in thyroid tissue and in blood from roughly 6 Graves' hyperthyroidism patients. General findings and caveats noted by the study authors: No statistical method was used to set the sample size in advance, and investigators knew the group allocation. In validation, the model predicted progression to ophthalmopathy with 65% to 71% sensitivity and around 72% specificity, a median of 6.5 months before onset. A 13 V-J signature model separated ophthalmopathy from stable hyperthyroidism, with roughly 88% sensitivity and 81% to 83% specificity in cross-validation and 80%/75% in testing. Most expanded thyroid clonotypes (frequency above 0.001) were also found in blood, which suggests that blood repertoires may mirror thyroid immune responses.

Stable Graves' hyperthyroidism was defined as the absence of progression to ophthalmopathy over 18 months of follow-up. Hyperthyroidism patients were aged 18 to 65 years and newly diagnosed, with disease duration of less than 2 months. Any patient with an uncontrolled infection, another autoimmune disease, pregnancy or lactation was excluded. Diagnoses were established on the basis of clinical symptoms, serum thyroxine and TRAb, thyroid ultrasound, and orbital computed tomography. PBMCs were separated from 7.5 to 10 ml of fresh peripheral blood using Ficoll-Paque density gradient centrifugation. Total RNA was extracted with Trizol reagent, and quality was checked on an Agilent 2100 Bioanalyzer. The CDR3 sequence holds 17 residues, the cysteine and phenylalanine included. Here the CDR3 DNA is all that survives: 51 bases in frame from base 1. CDR1 MGHRA and CDR2 YSYEKL were looked up in the germline V gene. V drops 1 base and J drops 4 bases, leaving 18 bases in between.

TCR beta CDR3 regions were amplified from RNA transcripts. The first round of RT-PCR for the TCR CDR3 was performed with the HTBI primer set and the Qiagen OneStep RT-PCR kit. The libraries were constructed in a second round of multiplex PCR and then size-selected and purified. Libraries were sequenced paired-end with 100 bp reads on an Illumina HiSeq2000. On the authors' methods: SOAPnuke was used to process the raw data, with reads discarded if the reads contained adapters or uncalled bases, had a mean Phred below 15, or lacked an exact constant-primer or identifier match. COPE v1.2.5 was used to merge the high-quality paired reads, and each unique nucleotide sequence was defined as a clonotype. Clonotypes were aligned to IMGT TRBV, TRBD and TRBJ reference segments using MiTCR v1.1. The analysis was restricted to V-J combinations with a frequency above 0.0001, which together covered 99.2% of the repertoires. The TCS score was defined as F50 (clonal expansion) divided by E x V (chaos), with BLOSUM62-based TCRdist calculated between CDR3 peptides within each V-J. Welch's t-statistics and random forest reduced fewer than 550 V-J features to roughly 13, which were used in a naive Bayes classifier (R e1071). The public reads were run again by TCRdb, first through fastp at Q25 and then through MiXCR, and only productive beta chains were kept. All rows with the same CDR3 protein become a single entry with the most common DNA and genes. These V and J calls derive from TCRdb rather than the authors' analysis. The sample table holds roughly 510,000 distinct CDR3 sequences, of which around 20% were seen once. Around 27% of the sample lies in the top ten.

Turning to this clonotype: The antigen it recognizes is unknown. Within one base of it there is no much larger clone, and no base qualities were kept.

The sample taken for sequencing was blood. The source of this sequence is a man aged 18 to 29 with Graves' hyperthyroidism. The chain was built from TRBV4-1 and TRBJ2-3; the D gene is tentatively TRBD1 or TRBD2, each matching 7 bases. The bases read TGCGCCAGCAGCCAAGTAATTCAGGGGGGGATCGCAGATACGCAGTATTTT. Its product reads: CASSQVIQGGIADTQYF.